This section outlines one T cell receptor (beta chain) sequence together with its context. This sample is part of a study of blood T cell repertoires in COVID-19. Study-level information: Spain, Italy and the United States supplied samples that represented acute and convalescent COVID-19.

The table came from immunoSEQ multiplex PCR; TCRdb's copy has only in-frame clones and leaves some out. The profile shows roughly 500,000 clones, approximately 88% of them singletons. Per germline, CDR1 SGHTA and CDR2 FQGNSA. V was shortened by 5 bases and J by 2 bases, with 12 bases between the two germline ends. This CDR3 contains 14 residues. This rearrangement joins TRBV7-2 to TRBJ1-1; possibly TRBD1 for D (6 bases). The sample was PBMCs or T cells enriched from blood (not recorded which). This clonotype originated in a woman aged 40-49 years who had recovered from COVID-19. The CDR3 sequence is CASSLRQANTEAFF. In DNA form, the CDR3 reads TGTGCCAGCAGCCTCAGACAGGCCAACACTGAAGCTTTCTTT.